This T cell receptor beta chain was captured in a study of T cell changes during pregnancy in multiple sclerosis. Libraries were prepared by immunoSEQ multiplex PCR; TCRdb keeps only in-frame clonotypes and omits some of them. Of more than 65,000 clones listed, 88% are singletons. Germline V lookup: CDR1 SGHTA, CDR2 FQGNSA. Trimming at V came to 5 bases and at J to 4 bases, leaving 5 bases not matched to a gene. This CDR3 comprises 13 residues. This receptor was obtained from a female donor with multiple sclerosis, enrolled in a pregnancy study. The chain recombines TRBV7-2 with TRBJ2-7; 7 bases agree with TRBD2. Specimen: peripheral blood, collected before pregnancy. DNA for the CDR3: TGTGCCAGCAGCCCCTCGGGGGGATACGAGCAGTACTTC. Protein product: CASSPSGGYEQYF. The variable domain in full, completed from reference TRBV7-2 and TRBJ2-7, reads GAGVSQSPSNKVTEKGKDVELRCDPISGHTALYWYRQSLGQGLEFLIYFQGNSAPDKSGLPSDRFSAERTGGSVSTLTIQRTQQEDSAVYLCASSPSGGYEQYFGPGTRLTVT.